This T cell receptor beta chain originates from a study of blood T cell repertoires in COVID-19. Study context: Spain, Italy and the United States supplied samples that represented acute and convalescent COVID-19. The cDNA or gDNA used as material had been derived from T cells, B-cell-depleted T cells, or PBMCs.

Clones were read by immunoSEQ multiplex PCR, and TCRdb kept only the in-frame ones, dropping some. This sample has 110,000 or so clones; roughly 85% occur once, and the top ten carry about 13%. V lost 5 bases and J 2 bases, leaving 15 bases between the germline ends. The CDR3 length is 15 residues. Germline CDR1 SGHAT, CDR2 FQNNGV. This clonotype originated in a human donor in a cohort sampled during active COVID-19. V usage is TRBV11-2 and J usage is TRBJ1-1; no clear D. The sequenced sample consisted of peripheral blood. The CDR3 nucleotides read TGTGCCAGCAGCCTCTTCGCGAGGGCAAACACTGAAGCTTTCTTT. It is translated as CASSLFARANTEAFF.